One and the same sample provided the 6 T cell receptor beta chains below, sequenced in a study of T cell repertoires in cytomegalovirus infection. TCRdb re-called the reads with MiXCR, one entry per CDR3 protein. The table records a few hundred thousand distinct CDR3 sequences, over 7.5% of them present only once. Sequenced: PBMCs. All receptors come from a human donor in good health (CMV status not recorded). Some clones in this sample may be carry-over from other donors' samples.

This clonotype was seen at least ten times. The chain recombines TRBV7-2 with TRBJ1-2; tentative D call: TRBD1 (6 bases). This CDR3 has 14 amino acids. The germline V gene has CDR1 SGHTA and CDR2 FQGNSA. V gave up 5 bases and J gave up 3 bases, with 13 bases separating them. The CDR3 protein is CASSQRSGDYGYTF. The DNA for the CDR3 is TGTGCCAGCAGCCAAAGGTCAGGGGACTATGGCTACACCTTC.

The chain couples TRBV30 to TRBJ1-5; no reliable D call. Between the trimmed V and J ends, which lost 0 bases and 2 bases, there was a span of 8 bases. The CDR3 spans 14 residues. The germline V gene has CDR1 GTSNPN and CDR2 SVGIG (reference sequence). The chain's CDR3 is CAWSVTQGNQPQHF. The CDR3 nucleotides read TGTGCCTGGAGTGTAACGCAGGGCAATCAGCCCCAGCATTTT.

In its sample, this clonotype was seen many times. The CDR3 loop is CASSYQSPGDTQYF. For the CDR3, the DNA is TGTGCCAGCAGTTACCAAAGTCCAGGCGATACGCAGTATTTT. V is TRBV28 and J is TRBJ2-3; D uncertain. This CDR3 has 14 amino acids. The germline gives CDR1 MDHEN, CDR2 SYDVKM. Trimming pared 4 bases from V and 6 bases from J, leaving 14 bases between.

The CDR3 spells CASSSGIQGLNQPQHF. The CDR3 bases are TGTGCCAGCAGTTCGGGCATACAGGGATTAAATCAGCCCCAGCATTTT. The chain employs TRBV28 and TRBJ1-5, with D perhaps TRBD1 (6 bases). V lost 4 bases and J lost 4, with 17 bases in between. The CDR3 sequence is 16 residues long. CDR1 is MDHEN, CDR2 SYDVKM, per germline.

This clonotype was seen only a few times. This chain uses TRBV28 with TRBJ1-1; D possibly corresponds to TRBD1 (5 bases). Per the germline V gene, CDR1 is MDHEN and CDR2 is SYDVKM. The CDR3 extends over 15 amino acids. V was clipped by 9 bases and J by 0 bases, with 17 bases between them. In DNA, the CDR3 is TGTGCCAGTGGGGGGGGACTCGGATTGAACACTGAAGCTTTCTTT. It encodes CASGGGLGLNTEAFF.

The chain carries TRBV29-1 and TRBJ2-5; tentatively, D is TRBD2 (5 bases). From germline, CDR1 is SQVTM and CDR2 ANQGSEA. The CDR3 extends over 12 amino acids. V was cut by 1 base and J by 5 bases, with 8 bases left in between. The chain's CDR3 is CSVEVWRETQYF. CDR3 DNA: TGCAGCGTTGAAGTCTGGAGGGAGACCCAGTACTTC.